This T cell receptor (beta chain) was captured by sequencing in a study of molecular identifiers for immune sequencing clone quantification. Study context: Replicates split RNA from approximately 22,000 or 94,000 naive CD8 cells five ways, and the researchers sequenced four portions.

This CDR3 contains 16 residues. V was pared by 3 bases and J by 3 bases, with 16 bases between. Naive CD8 T cells were sorted as CD8+CD4-CCR7+CD45RA+. TCRdb re-called the PCR reads with MiXCR, one entry per CDR3 protein. The table shows over 600,000 distinct CDR3 sequences, with around 20% occurring only once. Comments on this clonotype: Lacking the conserved final phenylalanine or tryptophan, this CDR3 likely reflects a read error.

What was sequenced was naive CD8+ T cells from blood, with Jurkat cell RNA spiked in. Stated subset: FACS-sorted CD8+CD4-CCR7+CD45RA+ naive T cells. The rearrangement uses TRBV12-3 or TRBV12-4 and TRBJ2-3; a possible D gene is TRBD1 (6 bases). The TCR originated in a human donor in good health. Some libraries in this study had Jurkat cell RNA spiked in. CDR3 loop: CASSFRVEGVTDTQYL. The CDR3 bases are TGTGCCAGCAGTTTTAGGGTCGAGGGGGTTACAGATACGCAGTATCTT.